This TCR beta chain appears in the sequencing data of a study of cytomegalovirus exposure and HLA in healthy donors. On this clone: As yet, its antigen is unknown.

Trimming cost V 2 bases and J 5 bases, with 13 bases left between them. Germline CDR1 GTSNPN, CDR2 SVGIG (reference sequence). The CDR3 has 14 residues. The PCR contained 60 Vbeta and 13 Jbeta primers. Profiled with immunoSEQ multiplex PCR; TCRdb holds only in-frame clones, not every one. This sample's table reports roughly 140,000 clones. Findings of the study overall: In the analysis, some V segments, TRBV6-2 and TRBV6-3 included, were excluded as indistinguishable. In an earlier analysis, most TCR beta V segments were productive about 87% or about 30% of the time.

The specimen sequenced was PBMCs. The clonotype was recovered from a male donor in good health and CMV-seronegative. This chain links TRBV30 with TRBJ2-1, with no clear D. The CDR3 bases are TGTGCCTGGAGTACGGTGCTTAAGAACAATGAGCAGTTCTTC. Its protein is CAWSTVLKNNEQFF. The full variable domain, rest sourced from reference TRBV30 and TRBJ2-1, is SQTIHQWPATLVQPVGSPLSLECTVEGTSNPNLYWYRQAAGRGLQLLFYSVGIGQISSEVPQNLSASRPQDRQFILSSKKLLLSDSGFYLCAWSTVLKNNEQFFGPGTRLTVL.